The next 11 T cell receptor beta chains were all read from a single sample in a study of tumor-infiltrating lymphocytes in primary liver carcinoma. TCR beta cDNA was reverse-transcribed from around 0.55 ug of total RNA. The reaction used a constant-region primer and ProtoScript II reverse transcriptase. Construction of TCR beta libraries relied on three successive nested multiplex PCR rounds employing slightly modified ARM-PCR. In the first two PCR rounds, TRBV1-TRBV30 forward primers were paired with a C-beta reverse primer, and each round lasted 10 cycles. A single record per CDR3 protein comes from TCRdb applying MiXCR to the multiplex PCR reads. The sample yields approximately 310,000 distinct CDR3 sequences, 65% seen once. Germline DNA was extracted too, while blood RNA derived from unsorted whole blood. Sequencing was done on a sample of peripheral blood. The receptors shown here come from a man aged 35 to 55 with primary liver carcinoma and hepatitis B virus infection.

Notes on this clonotype: At one of its ends the junction is not consistent with the germline gene, which may arise from a read error. The rearrangement joins TRBV5-1 to TRBJ2-3; D not certain. Germline values: CDR1 SGHRS, CDR2 YFSETQ. CDR3 length: 15 amino acids. The CDR3 nucleotides are TGCGCCAGCAGCTCAAGCGTGAGAAACACAGTTACGCAGTATTTT. Its translation: CASSSSVRNTVTQYF.

This clonotype has ten or more counts. The rearrangement links TRBV6-5 to TRBJ1-4, with D uncertain. Germline CDR1 MNHEY, CDR2 SVGAGI. Trimming took 2 bases from V and 7 from J, leaving 14 bases between them. This CDR3 spans 15 amino acids. The CDR3 DNA sequence: TGTGCCAGCAGTTACACGTGGTCACCGGTTGAAAAACTGTTTTTT. This sequence encodes CASSYTWSPVEKLFF.

Comment on this clonotype: At one boundary the junction diverges from the germline segment, which might be a read error. The chain has TRBV4-2 and TRBJ2-7; D ambiguous. Germline CDR1 and CDR2: LGHNA and YNFKEQ. The CDR3 is made up of 14 amino acids. The CDR3 sequence: CVSSQETRAYEQYF. CDR3 nucleotide sequence: TGTGTCAGCAGCCAAGAAACTCGAGCCTACGAGCAGTACTTC.

A note on this clonotype: With a much larger clone just one base away, this may be a read error. The J gene is TRBJ1-1, the V gene TRBV11-3; 9 bases match TRBD1. In germline, CDR1 is SGHNT, CDR2 YENEEA. This CDR3 contains 17 residues. With V trimmed by 1 base and J by 1 base, 7 bases remained unmatched. This CDR3 reads CASSLGAGTGRNTEAFF. CDR3 coding DNA: TGTGCCAGCAGCTTAGGGGCCGGGACAGGGAGGAACACTGAAGCTTTCTTT.

About this clonotype itself: This clone may be a read error of a much larger clone one base away. This CDR3 fails to terminate in the conserved phenylalanine or tryptophan, so it likely reflects a read error. The gene calls are TRBV14 and TRBJ2-3; 10 bases line up with TRBD2. After removal of 3 bases from V and 4 bases from J, the junction contained 7 bases not matched to a gene. The CDR3 loop spans 16 amino acids. Germline-derived CDR1 and CDR2 are SGHDN and FVKESK. Here the CDR3 reads CASSHRSGRESDTQYL. Written as DNA, the CDR3 is TGTGCCAGCAGCCACCGCAGCGGGAGGGAGTCAGATACGCAGTATTTG.

This clonotype was found many times. The V call is TRBV6-2 or TRBV6-3, the J call TRBJ2-3; tentative D call: TRBD1 (5 bases). The CDR3 spans 16 residues. Germline-derived CDR1 and CDR2 are MNHEY and SVGEGT. The germline V and J ends were trimmed by 2 bases and 2 bases, with 14 bases remaining between them. The CDR3 region is CASSYLQDASTDTQYF. DNA of the CDR3: TGTGCCAGCAGTTACCTACAGGACGCTTCCACAGATACGCAGTATTTT.

V and J are TRBV5-6 and TRBJ1-1, with TRBD1 matching 7 bases. The germline V gene has CDR1 SGHDT and CDR2 YYEEEE. The CDR3 length is 12 residues. After removal of 0 bases from V and 11 bases from J, the junction contained 4 bases not matched to a gene. The CDR3 loop is CASSLGQGKAFF. CDR3 DNA sequence: TGTGCCAGCAGCTTGGGACAGGGTAAGGCTTTCTTT.

This clonotype was observed many times. This rearrangement joins TRBV24-1 to TRBJ1-1; D gene ambiguous. V dropped 8 bases and J dropped 1 base, with 10 bases sitting between them. This CDR3 is 13 amino acids long. The germline V gene encodes CDR1 KGHDR and CDR2 SFDVKD. The CDR3 DNA is TGTGCCACCATGGGTAACCCGAACACTGAAGCTTTCTTT. Translated: CATMGNPNTEAFF.

On this clonotype: This may be a read error, as it is one base from a much larger clone. V and J are TRBV6-5 and TRBJ2-3; 13 bases are shared with TRBD2. CDR3 length: 19 residues. Unmatched junction bases numbered 10, after V lost 0 bases and J lost 4 bases. Per germline, CDR1 MNHEY and CDR2 SVGAGI. The CDR3 DNA sequence: TGTGCCAGCAGTTACTCCACGGGACTAGCGGGATGGCCCGCAGATACGCAGTATTTT. Translation gives CASSYSTGLAGWPADTQYF.

As concerns this clonotype: With a much larger clone just one base away, this may be a read error. This chain uses TRBV12-3 or TRBV12-4 with TRBJ1-2; D is uncertain. Trimming removed 6 bases from V and 1 base from J, with 12 bases in between. This CDR3 has 14 amino acids. The DNA of the CDR3 is TGTGCCAGCAGACATGGGCGCCTTAACTATGGCTACACCTTC. Translating it yields CASRHGRLNYGYTF.

This clonotype was seen a handful of times. This chain uses TRBV6-2 or TRBV6-3 with TRBJ2-3; D gene unclear. The CDR3 length is 13 residues. Germline V CDR1 and CDR2: MNHEY, SVGEGT. V lost 5 bases and J 3 bases, leaving 9 bases between the germline ends. In DNA, the CDR3 is TGTGCCAGCAGTGCTAGGGTGACAGATACGCAGTATTTT. Protein: CASSARVTDTQYF.